This T cell receptor (beta chain) was documented in a study of CD8 T cells in ankylosing spondylitis. MiXCR, run by TCRdb on the 5' RACE reads, gives a single entry per CDR3 protein. The table lists 120,000 to 150,000 distinct CDR3 sequences, 7% to 10% of them singletons. CDR1 and CDR2 (germline): LGHNA, YNFKEQ. The CDR3 runs 14 residues. V lost 1 base, J lost 5 bases, and 9 bases lay in between. This clonotype showed up just a few times. This TCR was recovered from a male donor with ankylosing spondylitis. This rearrangement joins TRBV4-2 to TRBJ2-1; perhaps TRBD1 as D (6 bases). The sequencing sample was made of synovial fluid, either unsorted or a sorted T cell fraction (not recorded which). CDR3 in amino acids: CASSQVGDNNEQFF. The DNA of the CDR3 is TGTGCCAGCAGCCAAGTAGGGGACAACAATGAGCAGTTCTTC.